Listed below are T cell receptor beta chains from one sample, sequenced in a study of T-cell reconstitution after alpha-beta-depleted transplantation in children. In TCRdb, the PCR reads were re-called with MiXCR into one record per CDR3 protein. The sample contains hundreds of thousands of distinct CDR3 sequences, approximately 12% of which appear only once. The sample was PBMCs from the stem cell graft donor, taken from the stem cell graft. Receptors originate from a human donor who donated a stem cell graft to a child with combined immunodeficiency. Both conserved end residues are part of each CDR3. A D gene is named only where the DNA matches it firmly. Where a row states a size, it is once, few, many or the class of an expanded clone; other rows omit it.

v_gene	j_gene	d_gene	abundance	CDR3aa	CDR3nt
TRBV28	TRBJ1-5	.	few	CASSPGRWNQPQHF	TGTGCCAGCAGCCCGGGGAGGTGGAATCAGCCCCAGCATTTT
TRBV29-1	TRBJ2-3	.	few	CSVDLGFTDTQYF	TGCAGCGTTGACCTGGGGTTCACAGATACGCAGTATTTT
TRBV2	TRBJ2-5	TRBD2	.	CASGRESETQYF	TGTGCCAGCGGGCGGGAGTCGGAGACCCAGTACTTC
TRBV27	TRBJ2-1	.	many	CASSLWRENNEQFF	TGTGCCAGCAGTTTGTGGCGAGAAAACAATGAGCAGTTCTTC
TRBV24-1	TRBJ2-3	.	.	CATSGTGTVTDTQYF	TGTGCCACCAGTGGTACCGGGACCGTCACAGATACGCAGTATTTT
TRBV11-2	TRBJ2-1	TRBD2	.	CASSPLYSTSGRGNEQFF	TGTGCCAGCAGCCCACTCTACTCGACTAGCGGGAGGGGTAATGAGCAGTTCTTC
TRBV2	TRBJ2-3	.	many	CASSALADTQYF	TGTGCCAGCAGTGCCCTAGCAGATACGCAGTATTTT
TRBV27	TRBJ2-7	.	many	CASSLSARGEQYF	TGTGCCAGCAGTTTATCTGCCAGGGGCGAGCAGTACTTC
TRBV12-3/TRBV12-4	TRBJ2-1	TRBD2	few	CASSPRLAGVGRGEQFF	TGTGCCAGCAGTCCCCGCCTAGCGGGAGTGGGGCGAGGTGAGCAGTTCTTC
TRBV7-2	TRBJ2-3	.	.	CASSWGYTDTQYF	TGTGCCAGCAGCTGGGGGTACACAGATACGCAGTATTTT
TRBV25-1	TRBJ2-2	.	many	CAETSLPGTPNTGELFF	TGTGCCGAAACTTCTTTGCCCGGGACACCGAACACCGGGGAGCTGTTTTTT
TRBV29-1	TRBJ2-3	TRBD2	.	CSVETGGAGDTQYF	TGCAGCGTTGAAACGGGGGGGGCGGGAGATACGCAGTATTTT
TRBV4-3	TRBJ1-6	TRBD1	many	CASSHLGTADSPLHF	TGCGCCAGCAGCCACCTCGGGACAGCTGATTCACCCCTCCACTTT
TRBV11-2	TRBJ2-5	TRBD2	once	CASSLDVGGESRRETQYF	TGTGCCAGCAGCTTAGACGTCGGGGGGGAGTCCCGTCGTGAGACCCAGTACTTC
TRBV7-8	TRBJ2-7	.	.	CASSFLVSHYEQYF	TGTGCCAGCAGCTTCTTGGTCAGCCACTACGAGCAGTACTTC
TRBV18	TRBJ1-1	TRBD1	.	CASSPTGKNTEAFF	TGTGCCAGCTCCCCGACAGGGAAGAACACTGAAGCTTTCTTT
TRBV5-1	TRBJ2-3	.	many	CASSLRQATDTQYF	TGCGCCAGCAGCTTGAGACAGGCTACAGATACGCAGTATTTT
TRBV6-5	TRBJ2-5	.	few	CASSSRGQETQYF	TGTGCCAGCAGTTCTCGGGGCCAAGAGACCCAGTACTTC